Sequencing of this TCR beta chain was carried out in a study of HIV-infected children after antiretroviral therapy interruption. Findings and limits, study-wide: Naive CD4+ CDR3 sharing between time points fell after interruption began.

The TCR library was built from RNA with a 3' RACE protocol and unique molecular identifiers. From the 3' RACE reads, TCRdb called clonotypes with MiXCR, one entry per CDR3 protein. The sample has about 15,000 distinct CDR3 sequences, 3% to 4% seen once; the top ten hold about 5.4%. Germline CDR1 and CDR2: MGHDK and SYGVNS. This CDR3 comprises 12 residues. Trimming took off 3 bases at V and 1 base at J, with 3 bases between the two ends. Treatment: PENTA 11 planned treatment interruption arm or continuous ART arm. This clonotype was counted at least ten times. Its antigen is unidentified. The input for sequencing was CD45RA+ CD4+ T cells from PBMCs, taken from a donor given antiretroviral therapy, either interrupted or continuous. The sample's subset: naive CD4+ CD45RA+ CD45RO- T cells. The clonotype originates from a child aged 2-17 years with HIV. The chain joins TRBV25-1 to TRBJ1-1; D is unclear. The CDR3 DNA reads TGTGCCAGCAGTGACCCGAACACTGAAGCTTTCTTT. This translates into CASSDPNTEAFF.